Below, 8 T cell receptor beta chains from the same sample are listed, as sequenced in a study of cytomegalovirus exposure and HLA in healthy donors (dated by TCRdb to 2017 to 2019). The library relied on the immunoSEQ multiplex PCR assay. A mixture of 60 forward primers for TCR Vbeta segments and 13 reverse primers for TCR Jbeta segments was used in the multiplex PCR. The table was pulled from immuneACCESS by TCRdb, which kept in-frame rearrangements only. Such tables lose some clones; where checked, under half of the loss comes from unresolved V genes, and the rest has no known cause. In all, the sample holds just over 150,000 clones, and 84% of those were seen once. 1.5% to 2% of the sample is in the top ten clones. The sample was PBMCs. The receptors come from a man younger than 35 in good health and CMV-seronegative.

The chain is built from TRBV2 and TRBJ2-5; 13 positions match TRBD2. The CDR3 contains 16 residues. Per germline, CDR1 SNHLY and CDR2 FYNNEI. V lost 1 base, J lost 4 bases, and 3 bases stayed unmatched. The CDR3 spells CASSEGLAGGRETQYF. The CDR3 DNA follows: TGTGCCAGCAGTGAAGGACTAGCGGGGGGTCGAGAGACCCAGTACTTC.

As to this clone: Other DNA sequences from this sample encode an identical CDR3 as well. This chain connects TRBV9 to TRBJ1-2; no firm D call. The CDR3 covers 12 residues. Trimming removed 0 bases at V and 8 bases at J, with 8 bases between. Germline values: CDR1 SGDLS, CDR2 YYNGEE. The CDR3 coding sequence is TGTGCCAGCAGCGTAGGAGGATACGGCTACACCTTC. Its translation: CASSVGGYGYTF. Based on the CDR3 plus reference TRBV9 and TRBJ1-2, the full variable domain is DSGVTQTPKHLITATGQRVTLRCSPRSGDLSVYWYQQSLDQGLQFLIQYYNGEERAKGNILERFSAQQFPDLHSELNLSSLELGDSALYFCASSVGGYGYTFGSGTRLTVV.

The CDR3 loop reads CASTLGGLLDDYGYTF. The CDR3 DNA reads as TGTGCCAGTACCCTTGGAGGACTTCTGGATGACTATGGCTACACCTTC. The chain employs TRBV19 and TRBJ1-2; no firm D call. This CDR3 has 16 amino acids. V lost 7 bases to trimming and J lost 3 bases, with 21 bases between them. The germline V gene has CDR1 LNHDA and CDR2 SQIVND (reference sequence).

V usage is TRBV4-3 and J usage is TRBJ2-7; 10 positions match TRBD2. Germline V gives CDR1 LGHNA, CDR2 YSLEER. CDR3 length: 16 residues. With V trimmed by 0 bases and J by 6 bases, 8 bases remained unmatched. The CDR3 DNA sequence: TGCGCCAGCAGCCAAGATGCGAGCGGGAGGGCCGCCGAGCAGTACTTC. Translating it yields CASSQDASGRAAEQYF.

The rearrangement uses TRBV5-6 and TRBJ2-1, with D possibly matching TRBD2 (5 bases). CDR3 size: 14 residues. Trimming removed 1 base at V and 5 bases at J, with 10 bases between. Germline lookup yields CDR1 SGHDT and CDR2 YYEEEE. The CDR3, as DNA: TGTGCCAGCAGCTTGACTAGATGGAACAATGAGCAGTTCTTC. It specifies CASSLTRWNNEQFF. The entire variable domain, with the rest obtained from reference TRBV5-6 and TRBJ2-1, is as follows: DAGVTQSPTHLIKTRGQQVTLRCSPKSGHDTVSWYQQALGQGPQFIFQYYEEEERQRGNFPDRFSGHQFPNYSSELNVNALLLGDSALYLCASSLTRWNNEQFFGPGTRLTVL.

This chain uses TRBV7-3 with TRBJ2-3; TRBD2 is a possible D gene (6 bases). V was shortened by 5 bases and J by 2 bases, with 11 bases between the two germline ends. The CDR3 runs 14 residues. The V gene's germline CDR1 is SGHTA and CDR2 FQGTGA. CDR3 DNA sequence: TGTGCCAGCAGCCCGGGACTGAACACAGATACGCAGTATTTT. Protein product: CASSPGLNTDTQYF.

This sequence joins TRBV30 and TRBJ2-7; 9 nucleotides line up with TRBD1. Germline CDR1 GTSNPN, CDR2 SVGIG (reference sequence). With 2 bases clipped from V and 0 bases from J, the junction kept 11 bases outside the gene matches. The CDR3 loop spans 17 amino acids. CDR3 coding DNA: TGTGCCTGGAGTCCAACCTGGGGACAGGGATTCTCCTACGAGCAGTACTTC. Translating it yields CAWSPTWGQGFSYEQYF. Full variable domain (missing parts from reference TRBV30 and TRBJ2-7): SQTIHQWPATLVQPVGSPLSLECTVEGTSNPNLYWYRQAAGRGLQLLFYSVGIGQISSEVPQNLSASRPQDRQFILSSKKLLLSDSGFYLCAWSPTWGQGFSYEQYFGPGTRLTVT.

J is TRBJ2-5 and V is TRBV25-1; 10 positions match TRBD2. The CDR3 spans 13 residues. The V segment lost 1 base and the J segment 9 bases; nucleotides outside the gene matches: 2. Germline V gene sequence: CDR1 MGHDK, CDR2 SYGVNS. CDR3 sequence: CASSESSGRAQYF. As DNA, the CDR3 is TGTGCCAGCAGTGAATCCAGCGGGAGGGCCCAGTACTTC.